This TCR beta chain was obtained from a study of early T cells in non-severe SARS-CoV-2 infection. With 4 bases removed from V and 8 bases from J, the gap between germline ends came to 12 bases. The CDR3 contains 13 residues. CDR1 is MNHEY, CDR2 SVGEGT, per germline. TCRdb re-called the 5' RACE reads through MiXCR, storing one row per CDR3 protein. This table has tens of thousands of distinct CDR3 sequences, around 19% appearing once. The sequenced sample was whole blood, obtained at baseline. The V gene is TRBV6-2 or TRBV6-3, the J gene TRBJ2-1; D is possibly TRBD2 (5 bases). This TCR was sampled from an adult who was a healthcare worker with PCR-confirmed SARS-CoV-2 infection or an uninfected control (not recorded which). The CDR3 region is CASSLDYIYEQFF. CDR3 sequence (DNA): TGTGCCAGCAGTTTAGACTATATCTATGAGCAGTTCTTC.